These 2 T cell receptor beta chains came from one sample sequenced in a study of shared clonotypes between healthy human individuals. The data were produced by immunoSEQ multiplex PCR, yet TCRdb's version contains in-frame clones alone and is incomplete. The sample holds about 560,000 clones, around 78% seen once. The sample comprised PBMCs. The receptors here all came from a woman between 40 and 55 years old in good health. Some clones in this sample may be carry-over from other donors' samples.

Details on this clone: This sequence may be a read error, since a much larger clone differs from it by one base. This chain joins TRBV5-1 and TRBJ2-5; 7 bases line up with TRBD1. Germline loops: CDR1 SGHRS, CDR2 YFSETQ. The CDR3 consists of 16 residues. With V trimmed by 0 bases and J by 1 base, 6 bases remained unmatched. The CDR3 protein is CASSLGVTGIQETQYF. CDR3 sequence (DNA): TGCGCCAGCAGCTTGGGCGTGACAGGGATCCAAGAGACCCAGTACTTC. The entire variable domain, with the rest obtained from reference TRBV5-1 and TRBJ2-5, is as follows: KAGVTQTPRYLIKTRGQQVTLSCSPISGHRSVSWYQQTPGQGLQFLFEYFSETQRNKGNFPGRFSGRQFSNSRSEMNVSTLELGDSALYLCASSLGVTGIQETQYFGPGTRLLVL.

CDR3 residues: CASSLEGGLTDTQYF. The CDR3 DNA follows: TGCGCCAGCAGCTTGGAGGGGGGCCTCACAGATACGCAGTATTTT. The chain links TRBV5-1 to TRBJ2-3; perhaps D is TRBD1 or TRBD2 (6 bases each). V was cut by 0 bases and J by 2 bases, with 10 bases left in between. Germline values: CDR1 SGHRS, CDR2 YFSETQ. This CDR3 has 15 residues.